This T cell receptor beta chain was sequenced in a study of blood T cells in healthy people across ages. Whole-study context: Per every two T cells, about one barcoded beta molecule was captured by template switching.

This clonotype was counted only a few times. The antigen is unknown. The authors isolated at least 6.5 million PBMCs per sample. It was with a sample-barcoded 5' primer and a J-beta primer mix that a second PCR of roughly 7 to 12 cycles was run. Each CDR3 protein gets one entry after TCRdb re-called the 5' RACE reads with MiXCR. The sample has about 1.8 million distinct CDR3 sequences, around 48% seen once; the top ten hold around 2.1%. Study-level findings and limits: No conclusive comparison of naive versus antigen-experienced cells was possible with unsorted PBMCs.

Per germline, CDR1 DFQATT and CDR2 SNEGSKA (reference sequence). Deletions cut 8 bases from V and 0 bases from J, with 8 bases between. This CDR3 region has 13 residues. The V and J genes are TRBV20-1 and TRBJ2-6; D uncertain. Sequencing was done on a sample of blood. This TCR derives from a woman aged 35 to 49 in good health. CDR3 sequence: CSTIRSGANVLTF. The DNA of the CDR3 is TGCAGTACTATCCGCTCTGGGGCCAACGTCCTGACTTTC.